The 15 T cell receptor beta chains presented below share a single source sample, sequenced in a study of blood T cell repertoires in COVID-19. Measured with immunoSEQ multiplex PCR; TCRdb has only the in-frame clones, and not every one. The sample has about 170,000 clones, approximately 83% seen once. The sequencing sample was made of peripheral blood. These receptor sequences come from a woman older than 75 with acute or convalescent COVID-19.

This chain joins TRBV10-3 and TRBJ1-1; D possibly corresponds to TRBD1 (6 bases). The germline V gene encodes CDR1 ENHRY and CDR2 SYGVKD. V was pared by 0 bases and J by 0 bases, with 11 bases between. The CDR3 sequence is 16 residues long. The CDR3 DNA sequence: TGTGCCATCAGTGAGTCGGGGGGGGCGCTGAACACTGAAGCTTTCTTT. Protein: CAISESGGALNTEAFF.

CDR3 DNA sequence: TGTGCCAGCGGGGACAACTATCAGCCCCAGCATTTT. Translating it yields CASGDNYQPQHF. The rearrangement links TRBV28 to TRBJ1-5; TRBD1 might be the D (6 bases). The V gene's germline CDR1 is MDHEN and CDR2 SYDVKM. This CDR3 has 12 amino acids. Trimming removed 8 bases at V and 5 bases at J, with 10 bases between.

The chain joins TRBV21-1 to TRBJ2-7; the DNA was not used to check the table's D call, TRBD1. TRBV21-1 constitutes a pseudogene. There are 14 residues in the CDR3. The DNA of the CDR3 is TGTGCCACCAAGAGGGACAGCATTAGGTACGAGCAGTACTTC. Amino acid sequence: CATKRDSIRYEQYF.

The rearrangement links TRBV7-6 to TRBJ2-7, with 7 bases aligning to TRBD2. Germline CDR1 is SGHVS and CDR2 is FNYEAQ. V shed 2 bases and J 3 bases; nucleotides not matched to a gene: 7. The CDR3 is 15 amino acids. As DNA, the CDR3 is TGTGCCAGCAGCTTATCATCGGGAGGCCTCTACGAGCAGTACTTC. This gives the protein CASSLSSGGLYEQYF.

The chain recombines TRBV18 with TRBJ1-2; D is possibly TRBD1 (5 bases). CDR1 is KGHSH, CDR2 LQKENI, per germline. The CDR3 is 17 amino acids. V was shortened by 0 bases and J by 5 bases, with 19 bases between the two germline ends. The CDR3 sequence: CASSPPRGSLVGYGYTF. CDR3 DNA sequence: TGTGCCAGCTCACCACCAAGGGGAAGTCTCGTAGGGTATGGCTACACCTTC.

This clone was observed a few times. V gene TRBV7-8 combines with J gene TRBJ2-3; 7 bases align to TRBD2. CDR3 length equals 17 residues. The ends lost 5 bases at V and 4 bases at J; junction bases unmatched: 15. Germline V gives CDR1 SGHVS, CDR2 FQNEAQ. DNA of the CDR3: TGTGCCAGCAGCCAGCTAGCGGCGACCGGAGGGGCAGATACGCAGTATTTT. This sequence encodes CASSQLAATGGADTQYF.

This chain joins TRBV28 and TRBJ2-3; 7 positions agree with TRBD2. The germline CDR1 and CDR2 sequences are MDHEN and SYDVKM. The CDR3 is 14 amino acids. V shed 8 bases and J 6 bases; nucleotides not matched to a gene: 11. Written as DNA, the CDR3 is TGTGCCAGCGGGGGGACTACCCGTCCCGATACGCAGTATTTT. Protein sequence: CASGGTTRPDTQYF.

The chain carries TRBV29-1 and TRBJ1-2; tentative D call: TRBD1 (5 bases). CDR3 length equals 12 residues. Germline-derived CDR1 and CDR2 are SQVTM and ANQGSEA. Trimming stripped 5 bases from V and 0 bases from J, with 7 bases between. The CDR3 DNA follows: TGCAGCGTTCAGGACACTAACTATGGCTACACCTTC. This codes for CSVQDTNYGYTF.

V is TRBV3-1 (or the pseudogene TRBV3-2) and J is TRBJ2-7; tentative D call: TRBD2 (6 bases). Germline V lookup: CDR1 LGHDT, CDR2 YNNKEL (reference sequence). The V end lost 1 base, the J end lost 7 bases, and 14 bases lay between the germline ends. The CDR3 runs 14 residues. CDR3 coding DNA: TGTGCCAGCAGCCAAGCCGGAGGGTCCCGGGAGCAGTACTTC. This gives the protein CASSQAGGSREQYF.

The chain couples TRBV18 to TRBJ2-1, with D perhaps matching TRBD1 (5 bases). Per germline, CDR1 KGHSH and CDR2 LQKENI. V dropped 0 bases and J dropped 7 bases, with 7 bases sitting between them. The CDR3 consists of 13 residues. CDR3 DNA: TGTGCCAGCTCACCACCGCAGGGAAATGAGCAGTTCTTC. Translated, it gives CASSPPQGNEQFF.

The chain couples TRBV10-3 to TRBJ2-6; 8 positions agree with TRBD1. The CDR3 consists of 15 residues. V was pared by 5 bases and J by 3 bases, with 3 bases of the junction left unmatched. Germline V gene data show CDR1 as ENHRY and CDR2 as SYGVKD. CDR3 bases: TGTGCCATCAGTCCAGGGGGCGTTGGGGCCAACGTCCTGACTTTC. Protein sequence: CAISPGGVGANVLTF.

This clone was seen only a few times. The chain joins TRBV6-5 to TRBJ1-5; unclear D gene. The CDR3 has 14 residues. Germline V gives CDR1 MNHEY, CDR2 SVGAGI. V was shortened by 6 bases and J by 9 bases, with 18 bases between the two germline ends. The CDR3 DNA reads TGTGCCAGCAGCGACACCGGGGAGGGTTCGCCCCAGCATTTT. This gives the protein CASSDTGEGSPQHF.

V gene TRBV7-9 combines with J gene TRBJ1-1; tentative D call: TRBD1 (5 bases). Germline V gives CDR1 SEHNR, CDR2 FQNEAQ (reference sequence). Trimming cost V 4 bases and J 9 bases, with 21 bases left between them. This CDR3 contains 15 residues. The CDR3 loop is CASSSSDTLDAKAFF. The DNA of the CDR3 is TGTGCCAGCAGCTCGTCGGACACCTTAGACGCAAAAGCTTTCTTT.

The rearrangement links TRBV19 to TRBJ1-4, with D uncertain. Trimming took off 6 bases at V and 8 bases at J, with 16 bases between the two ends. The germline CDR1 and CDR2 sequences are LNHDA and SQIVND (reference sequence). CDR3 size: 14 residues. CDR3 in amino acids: CASREFSQREKLFF. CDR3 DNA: TGTGCCAGTAGGGAGTTCTCTCAGAGGGAAAAACTGTTTTTT.

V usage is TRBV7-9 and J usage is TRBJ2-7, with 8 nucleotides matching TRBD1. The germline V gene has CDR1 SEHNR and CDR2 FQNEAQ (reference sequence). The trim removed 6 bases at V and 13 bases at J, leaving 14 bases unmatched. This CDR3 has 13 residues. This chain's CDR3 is CASSSFRQGLLYF. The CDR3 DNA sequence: TGTGCCAGCAGTTCTTTCCGACAGGGGCTGCTATACTTC.